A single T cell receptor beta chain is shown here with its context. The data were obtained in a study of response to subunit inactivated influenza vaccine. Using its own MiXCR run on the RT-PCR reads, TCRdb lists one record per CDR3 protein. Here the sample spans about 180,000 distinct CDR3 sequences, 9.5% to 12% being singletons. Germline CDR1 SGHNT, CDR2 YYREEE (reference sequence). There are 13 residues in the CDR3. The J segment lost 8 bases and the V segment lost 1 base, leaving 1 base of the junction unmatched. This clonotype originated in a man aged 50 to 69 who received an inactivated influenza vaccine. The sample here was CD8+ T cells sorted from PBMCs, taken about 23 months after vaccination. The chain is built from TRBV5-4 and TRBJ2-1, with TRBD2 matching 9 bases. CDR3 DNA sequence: TGTGCCAGCAGCTTGTTAGCGGGAGATGAGCAGTTCTTC. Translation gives CASSLLAGDEQFF.